A selection of T cell receptor beta chains follows, all from one sample in a study of esophageal squamous cell carcinoma under preoperative chemotherapy. Each CDR3 protein gets one entry after TCRdb re-called the PCR reads with MiXCR. This sample yields 9,000 to 9,500 distinct CDR3 sequences, of which around 48% are seen a single time; approximately 15% belongs to the top ten. The specimen was obtained from a patient given preoperative chemotherapy. These receptors originate from a human donor with esophageal squamous cell carcinoma. The donor label of this sample is uncertain. Both conserved end residues are trimmed from each CDR3. The order of the fields is V gene, J gene, CDR3 protein.

>TRBV7-2|TRBJ2-7
ASSFSGGSYEQY
>TRBV7-6|TRBJ2-4
ASSRTNGDIQY
>TRBV6-2/TRBV6-3|TRBJ2-4
ARGYGGQGDNIQY
>TRBV11-3|TRBJ2-3
ASSQGLAGKDTQY
>TRBV6-5|TRBJ2-3
ASRVDGEDTQY
>TRBV4-1|TRBJ2-5
ASSQDPGLAGDRQY
>TRBV6-1|TRBJ2-1
ASIGLAGGPGMQF
>TRBV6-1|TRBJ2-1
ASSETSGSSNEQF
>TRBV6-5|TRBJ2-2
ASSYSGGKAGELF
>TRBV5-1|NA
ASSPGLAGGQETQY
>TRBV3-1|TRBJ1-2
ASSQDVAGADRGYT
>TRBV11-1|NA
ASSFTRLAGVNEQY
>TRBV3-1|TRBJ2-1
ASSPGTSGSNEQF
>TRBV11-3|TRBJ2-1
ASSDDSYEQF
>TRBV20-1|TRBJ2-1
SASSMGRIPHNEQF
>TRBV6-1|NA
ASSENPSGDRGTQY
>TRBV5-4|TRBJ2-5
ASSSLAGGRAYYNEQY
>TRBV6-1|TRBJ1-1
ASSDLGPGTEAF
>TRBV3-1|TRBJ1-5
ASSPETGIDQPQH
>TRBV6-5|NA
ASSYPTSGGQETQY
>TRBV20-1|TRBJ1-1
SARIGDSNTEAF
>TRBV5-4|TRBJ1-5
ASSTGTGDQPQH
>TRBV6-1|NA
ASSEKREGREQY
>TRBV7-2|TRBJ2-5
ASSFPNNEQY
>TRBV7-2|TRBJ2-5
ASSPGTFQETQY
>TRBV5-4|TRBJ1-2
ASSLGERHYGYT
>TRBV3-1|TRBJ2-3
ASGRRGADTQY
>TRBV6-1|TRBJ2-3
ASIGDVDTQY